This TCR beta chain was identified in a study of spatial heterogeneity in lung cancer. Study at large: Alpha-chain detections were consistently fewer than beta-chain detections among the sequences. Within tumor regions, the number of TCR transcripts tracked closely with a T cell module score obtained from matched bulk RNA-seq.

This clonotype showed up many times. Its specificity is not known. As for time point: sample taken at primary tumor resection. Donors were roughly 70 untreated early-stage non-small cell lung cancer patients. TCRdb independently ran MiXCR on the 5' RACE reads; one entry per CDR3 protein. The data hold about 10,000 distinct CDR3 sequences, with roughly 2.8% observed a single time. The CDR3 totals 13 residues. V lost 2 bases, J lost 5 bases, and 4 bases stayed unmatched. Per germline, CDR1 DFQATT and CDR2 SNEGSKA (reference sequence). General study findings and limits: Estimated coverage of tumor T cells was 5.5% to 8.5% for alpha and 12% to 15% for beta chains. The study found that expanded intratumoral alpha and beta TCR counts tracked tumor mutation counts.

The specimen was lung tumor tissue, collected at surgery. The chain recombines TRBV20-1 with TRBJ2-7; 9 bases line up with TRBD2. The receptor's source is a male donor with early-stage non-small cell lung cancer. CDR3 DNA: TGCAGTGCTAGAACGCTAGCGGGGCACGAGCAGTACTTC. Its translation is CSARTLAGHEQYF.